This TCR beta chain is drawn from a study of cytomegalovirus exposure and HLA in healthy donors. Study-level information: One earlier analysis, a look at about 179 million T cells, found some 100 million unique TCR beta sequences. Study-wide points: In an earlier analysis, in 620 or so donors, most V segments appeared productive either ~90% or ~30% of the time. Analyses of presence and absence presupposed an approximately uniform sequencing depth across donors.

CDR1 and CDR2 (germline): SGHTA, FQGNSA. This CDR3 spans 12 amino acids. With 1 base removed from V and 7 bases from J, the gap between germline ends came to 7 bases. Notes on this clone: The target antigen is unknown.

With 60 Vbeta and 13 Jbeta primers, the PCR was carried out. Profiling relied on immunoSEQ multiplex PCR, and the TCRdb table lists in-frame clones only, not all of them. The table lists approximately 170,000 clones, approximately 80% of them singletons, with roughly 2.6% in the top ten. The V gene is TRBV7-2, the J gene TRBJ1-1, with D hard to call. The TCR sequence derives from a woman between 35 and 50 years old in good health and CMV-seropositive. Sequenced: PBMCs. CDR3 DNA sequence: TGTGCCAGCAGCTTAGATAGCGGTGAAGCTTTCTTT. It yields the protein CASSLDSGEAFF.